The 21 T cell receptor beta chains given below trace back to one sample, sequenced in a study of vaccination and CD4 T cells after COVID-19. No antigen has been assigned to these receptors. An Oncomine TCR Beta short-read assay was used to sequence the DNA from cultured CD4+ T cells. TCRdb reanalysed the PCR reads using MiXCR and keeps one entry per CDR3 protein. The sample records roughly 17,000 distinct CDR3 sequences, approximately 50% being singletons. As to treatment: approximately 10-day PBMC culture with coronavirus spike peptide pools or control peptides (ViraFEST assay). Sample: CD4+ T cells from blood, cultured in vitro. Every receptor here comes from a human donor who had recovered from COVID-19.

The sample holds one count of this clonotype. The chain is built from TRBV9 and TRBJ2-7, with D tentatively TRBD1 (6 bases). Germline CDR1 and CDR2: SGDLS and YYNGEE. The V end was cut by 6 bases, the J end by 0 bases, with 16 bases between. CDR3 length equals 15 residues. The CDR3 bases are TGTGCCAGCACCCCTACAGGGTATAGCTCCTACGAGCAGTACTTC. Encoded protein: CASTPTGYSSYEQYF.

This clonotype was recorded a few times. This chain connects TRBV24-1 to TRBJ2-5, with D possibly TRBD1 on 5 matching bases. Germline values: CDR1 KGHDR, CDR2 SFDVKD. Deletions cut 1 base from V and 5 bases from J, with 13 bases between. CDR3 length: 15 amino acids. CDR3 DNA: TGTGCCACCAGTGATTTTGGCCAGGGCTCGGAGACCCAGTACTTC. It codes for CATSDFGQGSETQYF.

This chain links TRBV6-1 with TRBJ2-7; the D call may be TRBD1 or TRBD2 (6 bases each). Germline CDR1 reads MNHNS; CDR2 reads SASEGT. V dropped 8 bases and J dropped 0 bases, with 14 bases sitting between them. CDR3 length: 14 residues. The chain's CDR3 is CASWSRGGSYEQYF. In DNA form, the CDR3 reads TGTGCCAGCTGGTCCAGGGGAGGCTCCTACGAGCAGTACTTC.

This clonotype has a single count. This rearrangement joins TRBV28 to TRBJ1-6; D is unresolved. V lost 3 bases, J lost 7 bases, and 16 bases lay in between. The CDR3 has 16 amino acids. Germline V gene sequence: CDR1 MDHEN, CDR2 SYDVKM. CDR3 sequence reads: CASSFPTRPGNSPLHF. DNA for the CDR3: TGTGCCAGCAGTTTCCCGACAAGACCGGGGAATTCACCCCTCCACTTT. The entire variable domain, with the rest obtained from reference TRBV28 and TRBJ1-6, is as follows: DVKVTQSSRYLVKRTGEKVFLECVQDMDHENMFWYRQDPGLGLRLIYFSYDVKMKEKGDIPEGYSVSREKKERFSLILESASTNQTSMYLCASSFPTRPGNSPLHFGNGTRLTVT.

V usage is TRBV6-1 and J usage is TRBJ2-7, with 10 bases fitting TRBD2. CDR1 is MNHNS, CDR2 SASEGT, per germline. V dropped 2 bases and J dropped 3; count of bases not matched to a gene: 4. CDR3 length: 15 amino acids. The CDR3 sequence is CASSERTSGIYEQYF. Written as DNA, the CDR3 is TGTGCCAGCAGTGAAAGGACTAGCGGAATCTACGAGCAGTACTTC.

The J gene is TRBJ1-2, the V gene TRBV30; D uncertain. The germline V gene has CDR1 GTSNPN and CDR2 SVGIG (reference sequence). CDR3 size: 12 residues. Between the trimmed V and J ends, which lost 3 bases and 8 bases, there was a span of 13 bases. The CDR3 here is CAWRLTAGGYTF. In DNA, the CDR3 is TGTGCCTGGAGATTAACTGCGGGCGGCTACACCTTC. Supplemented by reference TRBV30 and TRBJ1-2, the full variable domain reads SQTIHQWPATLVQPVGSPLSLECTVEGTSNPNLYWYRQAAGRGLQLLFYSVGIGQISSEVPQNLSASRPQDRQFILSSKKLLLSDSGFYLCAWRLTAGGYTFGSGTRLTVV.

The rearrangement joins TRBV11-3 to TRBJ2-1; no clear D gene. This CDR3 spans 15 amino acids. Germline V lookup: CDR1 SGHNT, CDR2 YENEEA. V dropped 4 bases and J dropped 1 base, with 11 bases sitting between them. The DNA of the CDR3 is TGTGCCAGCAGCTCCGGACCAGATTCCTACAATGAGCAGTTCTTC. Protein sequence: CASSSGPDSYNEQFF.

This clonotype was seen only a few times. The V gene is TRBV7-6, the J gene TRBJ2-5; the match to TRBD1 covers 8 bases. The germline V gene encodes CDR1 SGHVS and CDR2 FNYEAQ. V shed 5 bases, J shed 5 bases, and the junction held 4 bases outside the gene matches. The CDR3 is made up of 13 amino acids. CDR3 sequence: CASSMDRAETQYF. In DNA, the CDR3 is TGTGCCAGCAGCATGGACAGGGCTGAGACCCAGTACTTC. The full variable domain, with the rest looked up from reference TRBV7-6 and TRBJ2-5, is GAGVSQSPRYKVTKRGQDVALRCDPISGHVSLYWYRQALGQGPEFLTYFNYEAQQDKSGLPNDRFSAERPEGSISTLTIQRTEQRDSAMYRCASSMDRAETQYFGPGTRLLVL.

This chain uses TRBV2 with TRBJ2-7; 7 positions agree with TRBD1. Trimming removed 5 bases from V and 2 bases from J; junction bases left unmatched: 6. The CDR3 loop spans 14 amino acids. CDR1 is SNHLY and CDR2 is FYNNEI in the germline V gene. The CDR3 bases are TGTGCCAGCAGTAGACAGGGACCTACCTACGAGCAGTACTTC. Translating gives CASSRQGPTYEQYF.

This chain connects TRBV5-4 to TRBJ1-2; tentative D call: TRBD1 (5 bases). Germline V gene data show CDR1 as SGHNT and CDR2 as YYREEE (reference sequence). The CDR3 covers 16 residues. With 0 bases removed from V and 6 bases from J, the gap between germline ends came to 18 bases. CDR3 nucleotide sequence: TGTGCCAGCAGCTTGGGGGCAGGGATACTCGGGGATGGCTACACCTTC. Translating it yields CASSLGAGILGDGYTF.

CDR3 in DNA: TGCAGTGCTAGCTATAGCGGCACAGATACGCAGTATTTT. Translated, it gives CSASYSGTDTQYF. The rearrangement links TRBV20-1 to TRBJ2-3; weak D call: TRBD2 (5 bases). V gave up 3 bases and J gave up 1 base, with 8 bases separating them. CDR1 is DFQATT and CDR2 is SNEGSKA in the germline V gene (reference sequence). The CDR3 spans 13 residues.

The chain couples TRBV7-3 to TRBJ2-3, with TRBD1 matching over 7 bases. J was trimmed by 7 bases and V by 4 bases; bases with no gene match: 5. In germline, CDR1 is SGHTA, CDR2 FQGTGA. This CDR3 has 13 residues. CDR3 sequence (DNA): TGTGCCAGCAGCTCCCAACAGGGGAATACGCAGTATTTT. Residues: CASSSQQGNTQYF.

The V and J genes are TRBV6-1 and TRBJ1-6, with TRBD1 as a possible D gene (5 bases). This CDR3 comprises 14 residues. The germline V gene has CDR1 MNHNS and CDR2 SASEGT. The V end was cut by 10 bases, the J end by 5 bases, with 15 bases between. In DNA, the CDR3 is TGTGCCACCAATTCAGGGTGGAATAATTCACCCCTCCACTTT. The encoded protein is CATNSGWNNSPLHF.

The chain joins TRBV14 to TRBJ1-3, with a weak D call TRBD1 (6 bases). CDR1 is SGHDN, CDR2 FVKESK, per germline. This CDR3 is 14 amino acids long. Between the trimmed V and J ends, which lost 4 bases and 0 bases, there was a span of 7 bases. The chain's CDR3 is CASSRQVSGNTIYF. As DNA, the CDR3 is TGTGCCAGCAGCCGACAGGTCTCTGGAAACACCATATATTTT.

V is TRBV6-5 and J is TRBJ1-2, with D possibly being TRBD1 (5 bases). The V end was cut by 0 bases, the J end by 0 bases, with 11 bases between. Germline V gene data show CDR1 as MNHEY and CDR2 as SVGAGI. This CDR3 has 16 residues. The CDR3 protein is CASSYSGGRANYGYTF. CDR3 DNA sequence: TGTGCCAGCAGTTACTCGGGGGGACGGGCTAACTATGGCTACACCTTC.

The J gene is TRBJ2-2, the V gene TRBV2; no firm D call. Between the trimmed V and J ends, which lost 3 bases and 12 bases, there was a span of 20 bases. The CDR3 sequence is 15 residues long. CDR1 SNHLY and CDR2 FYNNEI come from the germline V gene. The CDR3, as DNA: TGTGCCAGCAGTGACTTAGCCGCTTCTACCCCGAAGCTGTTTTTT. Translation: CASSDLAASTPKLFF.

This clonotype was counted between two and nine times. The chain joins TRBV21-1 to TRBJ1-5; the table's D gene call, TRBD1, was not cross checked with the DNA. TRBV21-1 is assigned pseudogene status. The CDR3 runs to 15 residues. The CDR3 is CASSLYRGGNQPQHF. The CDR3 DNA follows: TGTGCCAGCAGCCTATACAGGGGTGGGAATCAGCCCCAGCATTTT.

The chain links TRBV11-2 to TRBJ1-2; no clear D gene. The V gene's germline CDR1 is SGHAT and CDR2 FQNNGV. Trimming pared 5 bases from V and 0 bases from J, leaving 25 bases between. The CDR3 sequence is 19 residues long. This CDR3 reads CASSPRATGVLQANYGYTF. The CDR3 DNA follows: TGTGCCAGCAGCCCCCGCGCAACCGGGGTCCTCCAGGCTAACTATGGCTACACCTTC.

This rearrangement joins TRBV19 to TRBJ2-3; 7 bases are a match to TRBD2. Germline V CDR1 and CDR2: LNHDA, SQIVND (reference sequence). Trimming took 5 bases from V and 2 from J; bases not matched to a gene: 7. The CDR3 sequence is 15 residues long. CDR3 sequence: CASSDSGFDTDTQYF. CDR3 DNA sequence: TGTGCCAGTAGTGATAGCGGGTTCGACACAGATACGCAGTATTTT.

This sequence joins TRBV20-1 and TRBJ1-1, with 7 bases matching TRBD1. In germline, CDR1 is DFQATT, CDR2 SNEGSKA (reference sequence). Trimming took 1 base from V and 6 from J; bases not matched to a gene: 5. The CDR3 totals 13 residues. The CDR3 nucleotides are TGCAGTGCTAGAGTCACAGGGGCCCCTGAAGCTTTCTTT. Translation gives CSARVTGAPEAFF.

The chain uses TRBV27 and TRBJ1-2, with 10 positions matching TRBD1. This CDR3 comprises 15 residues. After removal of 6 bases from V and 4 bases from J, the junction contained 8 bases not matched to a gene. Germline V gene data show CDR1 as MNHEY and CDR2 as SMNVEV (reference sequence). CDR3 coding DNA: TGTGCCAGCAGCATGACAGGGGGCGGAAGCTATGGCTACACCTTC. This translates into CASSMTGGGSYGYTF.